The 9 T cell receptor beta chains in this list originate from one sample, sequenced in a study of technical replicates of blood from a handful of donors. Assay: immunoSEQ multiplex PCR; the TCRdb copy retains only in-frame clones and omits some. The sample lists 65,000 to 95,000 clones; around nine tenths were seen once. Sequenced input: T cells isolated from PBMCs. The receptors here all came from a human donor in good health.

The CDR3 DNA reads TGTGCCAGCAGTCCGGGGGGACAGGGGCATAGGGCTTTCTTT. It is translated as CASSPGGQGHRAFF. The chain joins TRBV6-4 to TRBJ1-1; 10 positions agree with TRBD1. Per germline, CDR1 MRHNA and CDR2 SNTAGT. This CDR3 is 14 amino acids long. J lost 11 bases, V lost 5 bases, and 11 bases had no gene match.

The DNA for the CDR3 is TGCGCCAGCAGCGGAACAGGGGTCTCCTACGAGCAGTACTTC. It is translated as CASSGTGVSYEQYF. The chain has TRBV5-1 and TRBJ2-7, with 7 nucleotides matching TRBD1. J was trimmed by 0 bases and V by 4 bases; bases with no gene match: 4. Germline V gene data show CDR1 as SGHRS and CDR2 as YFSETQ. This CDR3 spans 14 amino acids.

V gene TRBV23-1 combines with J gene TRBJ1-2; D possibly corresponds to TRBD1 (5 bases). TRBV23-1 belongs to the ORF category, with a function that is uncertain. The V and J ends lost 6 bases and 4 bases respectively, with 21 bases between them. The CDR3 is made up of 16 amino acids. Here the CDR3 DNA reads TGCGCCAGCAGCCCCTCAGGGCCAGGAGAGTGCTATGGCTACACCTTC. As protein: CASSPSGPGECYGYTF.

V gene TRBV5-1 combines with J gene TRBJ2-3, with D hard to call. CDR3 length: 14 amino acids. The ends were cut back, 2 bases at V and 2 bases at J, with 9 bases in the middle. Germline values: CDR1 SGHRS, CDR2 YFSETQ. DNA for the CDR3: TGCGCCAGCAGCTTCCCCGAGATCACAGATACGCAGTATTTT. This encodes CASSFPEITDTQYF.

The chain couples TRBV7-9 to TRBJ2-4; tentative D call: TRBD1 (5 bases). Germline V lookup: CDR1 SEHNR, CDR2 FQNEAQ (reference sequence). This CDR3 has 18 amino acids. Between the trimmed V and J ends, which lost 0 bases and 0 bases, there was a span of 15 bases. CDR3 sequence reads: CASSLAPTASIAKNIQYF. In DNA, the CDR3 is TGTGCCAGCAGCTTAGCGCCGACAGCCTCGATAGCCAAAAACATTCAGTACTTC.

The chain links TRBV5-1 to TRBJ1-4, with D possibly matching TRBD1 (5 bases). The CDR3 consists of 16 residues. The germline V gene encodes CDR1 SGHRS and CDR2 YFSETQ. The V end lost 1 base, the J end lost 8 bases, and 18 bases lay between the germline ends. CDR3 residues: CASSLLPRGGEEKLFF. CDR3 coding DNA: TGCGCCAGCAGCTTGCTCCCTCGCGGAGGGGAAGAAAAACTGTTTTTT.

The chain uses TRBV19 and TRBJ1-4; possible D gene TRBD1, 5 bases. This CDR3 has 16 amino acids. V was pared by 8 bases and J by 3 bases, with 19 bases between. The germline gives CDR1 LNHDA, CDR2 SQIVND (reference sequence). CDR3 residues: CASGPQTDVANEKLFF. Here the CDR3 DNA reads TGTGCCAGTGGGCCCCAGACAGACGTGGCTAATGAAAAACTGTTTTTT.

V is TRBV28 and J is TRBJ1-3; D not certain. CDR3 size: 14 residues. Germline assignment: CDR1 MDHEN and CDR2 SYDVKM. The V and J ends lost 1 base and 6 bases respectively, with 10 bases between them. CDR3 sequence reads: CASSLSRLTNTIYF. CDR3 DNA: TGTGCCAGCAGTTTATCCAGACTAACAAACACCATATATTTT.

This chain uses TRBV19 with TRBJ2-1; TRBD2 aligns across 13 bases. After removal of 7 bases from V and 0 bases from J, the junction contained 12 bases not matched to a gene. CDR1 and CDR2 (germline): LNHDA, SQIVND (reference sequence). CDR3 size: 19 residues. This chain's CDR3 is CASTSPPGLAGSSYNEQFF. The CDR3 nucleotides read TGTGCCAGTACTTCACCCCCGGGACTAGCGGGATCCTCCTACAATGAGCAGTTCTTC.